This T cell receptor beta chain was sequenced for a study of blood T cell repertoires in COVID-19. About the research overall: The samples span acute and convalescent COVID-19 from the United States, Italy and Spain.

CDR1 SGHRS and CDR2 YFSETQ come from the germline V gene. CDR3 size: 15 residues. V lost 3 bases to trimming and J lost 1 base; unmatched junction nucleotides: 5. The assay was immunoSEQ multiplex PCR, and TCRdb's table has in-frame clones only and misses some. The sample lists about 180,000 clones, 78% occurring once. Sequences were obtained from PBMCs or T cells enriched from blood (not recorded which). The chain links TRBV5-1 to TRBJ1-2; 8 bases are shared with TRBD1. The receptor's source is a woman aged 45 to 65 who had recovered from COVID-19. CDR3: CASSSGGSVNYGYTF. Here the CDR3 DNA reads TGCGCCAGCAGCTCAGGGGGCTCTGTTAACTATGGCTACACCTTC. Together with reference TRBV5-1 and TRBJ1-2, the CDR3 gives the full variable domain: KAGVTQTPRYLIKTRGQQVTLSCSPISGHRSVSWYQQTPGQGLQFLFEYFSETQRNKGNFPGRFSGRQFSNSRSEMNVSTLELGDSALYLCASSSGGSVNYGYTFGSGTRLTVV.